This TCR beta chain was identified in a study of blood T cell repertoires in COVID-19. Study-level background: T cells, B-cell-depleted T cells, or PBMCs provided the cDNA or gDNA that served as material.

This CDR3 region has 11 residues. Per the germline V gene, CDR1 is SQVTM and CDR2 is ANQGSEA. Between the trimmed V and J ends, which lost 8 bases and 3 bases, there was a span of 11 bases. Per the original methods: Amplification with reference gene primers provided the estimates of nucleated cell counts. Clones were read by immunoSEQ multiplex PCR, and TCRdb kept only the in-frame ones, dropping some. That table gives V, J and clone size, and the DNA gave D and trimming. Seen here are some 380,000 clones, around 90% observed once, and the top ten hold approximately 6.2%. The TCR was taken from a man younger than 35 with active or convalescent COVID-19. The sample comprised peripheral blood. The chain joins TRBV29-1 to TRBJ2-7, with D hard to call. The CDR3, as DNA: TGCAGCCCCCTTTCGGTCTACGAGCAGTACTTC. It specifies CSPLSVYEQYF.